This passage covers 7 T cell receptor beta chains from one sample sequenced in a study of T cells in Graves' hyperthyroidism and ophthalmopathy. RNA transcripts served as the template for amplifying TCR beta CDR3 regions. A set of HTBI primers served as the primers for a first-round RT-PCR of the TCR CDR3. TCRdb redid the calling of the multiplex PCR reads with MiXCR, one entry per CDR3 protein. The data contain about 540,000 distinct CDR3 sequences, 40% to 55% of them singletons. Sequencing was done on a sample of peripheral blood or thyroid tissue (not recorded which). The origin of the receptors is a woman between 18 and 29 years old with Graves' hyperthyroidism.

The rearrangement joins TRBV7-6 to TRBJ2-7; D call uncertain. The closer fit of TRBJ2-4 to the DNA end suggests the J call may be wrong. The length of the CDR3 is 16 residues. Germline values: CDR1 SGHVS, CDR2 FNYEAQ. The CDR3 coding sequence is TGTGCCAGCACCCCGTTACATGGTGGGGCCAAAAACATTCAGTACTTC. It codes for CASTPLHGGAKNIQYF.

This clonotype was observed a handful of times. CDR3 sequence reads: CASSPAGGTGELFF. In DNA, the CDR3 is TGTGCCAGTAGCCCAGCGGGAGGGACCGGGGAGCTGTTTTTT. V gene TRBV19 combines with J gene TRBJ2-2, with 10 bases matching TRBD2. Germline CDR1 LNHDA, CDR2 SQIVND (reference sequence). The V segment lost 6 bases and the J segment 5 bases; nucleotides outside the gene matches: 3. CDR3 size: 14 residues. Full variable domain (remainder filled in from reference TRBV19 and TRBJ2-2): DGGITQSPKYLFRKEGQNVTLSCEQNLNHDAMYWYRQDPGQGLRLIYYSQIVNDFQKGDIAEGYSVSREKKESFPLTVTSAQKNPTAFYLCASSPAGGTGELFFGEGSRLTVL.

The CDR3 protein is CASSAGGATVWGYTF. The DNA of the CDR3 is TGTGCCAGCAGTGCCGGGGGCGCGACGGTCTGGGGCTACACCTTC. The rearrangement links TRBV12-3 or TRBV12-4 to TRBJ1-2; a weak D match, TRBD1 (6 bases). CDR3 length: 15 residues. V was cut by 5 bases and J by 8 bases, with 21 bases left in between.

This clonotype was detected ten times or more. This chain links TRBV6-4 with TRBJ2-2; D not resolved. With 5 bases removed from V and 7 bases from J, the gap between germline ends came to 8 bases. Germline CDR1 MRHNA, CDR2 SNTAGT. The CDR3 has 12 residues. The CDR3 coding sequence is TGTGCCAGCAGTCCCCTTAGCGGGGAGCTGTTTTTT. Translation: CASSPLSGELFF.

Only one count was recorded for this clonotype. This chain uses TRBV29-1 with TRBJ2-2, with TRBD2 identical over 9 bases. Trimming cost V 8 bases and J 4 bases; bases outside gene matches: 8. From germline, CDR1 is SQVTM and CDR2 ANQGSEA. There are 14 residues in the CDR3. DNA of the CDR3: TGCAGCTCGCTTGGCGGGAGGGGCACCGGGGAGCTGTTTTTT. Translating it yields CSSLGGRGTGELFF.

This clonotype was recorded many times. The chain combines TRBV19 with TRBJ1-2, with D perhaps matching TRBD1 (5 bases). The germline CDR1 and CDR2 sequences are LNHDA and SQIVND (reference sequence). The V and J ends lost 4 bases and 6 bases respectively, with 18 bases between them. The CDR3 length is 15 residues. CDR3 residues: CASSTTAGTLDGYTF. The CDR3 bases are TGTGCCAGTAGTACCACGGCCGGGACTCTCGATGGCTACACCTTC.

This clonotype was seen at least ten times. The V gene is TRBV4-1, the J gene TRBJ2-7, with D maybe TRBD2 (7 bases). Between the trimmed V and J ends, which lost 1 base and 2 bases, there was a span of 18 bases. The CDR3 runs to 17 residues. The germline V gene has CDR1 MGHRA and CDR2 YSYEKL. The CDR3: CASSQVRGGVVTYEQYF. The CDR3 DNA sequence: TGCGCCAGCAGCCAAGTAAGGGGGGGAGTGGTAACCTACGAGCAGTACTTC.